The 11 T cell receptor beta chains below were found in one sample sequenced in a study of T cell repertoires in cytomegalovirus infection. TCRdb fed the reads into MiXCR, producing one record per CDR3 protein. This repertoire shows 650,000 to 850,000 distinct CDR3 sequences, about 28% found once; its top ten account for roughly 14%. What these receptors recognize is not known. The sequenced sample was cultured CD8+ T cells from PBMCs, obtained from culture after CMV antigen stimulation. Receptor source: a human donor in good health (CMV status not recorded). Some clones in this sample may be carry-over from other donors' samples.

Remarks on this clonotype: A junction boundary mismatches the germline segment, possibly from a read error. V gene TRBV28 combines with J gene TRBJ1-1; TRBD1 matches 8 bases. Germline CDR1 reads MDHEN; CDR2 reads SYDVKM. This CDR3 region has 14 residues. The CDR3 DNA follows: TGTGCCAGCAGTGACAGGGGTTGGGACACTGAAACTTTCTTT. Residues: CASSDRGWDTETFF.

This clonotype was observed a few times. V is TRBV28 and J is TRBJ2-7; 11 nucleotides agree with TRBD1. The trim removed 4 bases at V and 3 bases at J, leaving 5 bases unmatched. Germline loops: CDR1 MDHEN, CDR2 SYDVKM. The CDR3 covers 15 residues. The CDR3 DNA reads TGTGCCAGCAGTTCCTGGGACAGGGGGATCTACGAGCAGTACGTC. It codes for CASSSWDRGIYEQYV.

The V gene is TRBV4-1, the J gene TRBJ2-1; 9 bases fit TRBD1. The CDR3 has 15 residues. J was trimmed by 6 bases and V by 1 base; bases with no gene match: 4. Germline-derived CDR1 and CDR2 are MGHRA and YSYEKL. The CDR3 DNA is TGCGCCAGCAGCCAAGGGCACAGGGGGCGCAATGAGCAGTTCTTC. Translated: CASSQGHRGRNEQFF.

This chain joins TRBV4-3 and TRBJ2-3, with D perhaps matching TRBD2 (6 bases). Per the germline V gene, CDR1 is LGHNA and CDR2 is YSLEER. V lost 0 bases and J 2 bases, leaving 18 bases between the germline ends. This CDR3 is 18 amino acids long. The CDR3 DNA is TGCGCCAGCAGCCAAGATTGGGACTCTCTTCCCCACACAGATACGCAGTATTTT. The encoded protein is CASSQDWDSLPHTDTQYF.

CDR3 sequence reads: CASSQGTLEETQYF. The CDR3 region has the DNA TGCGCCAGCAGCCAGGGGACCTTAGAAGAGACCCAGTACTTC. This sequence joins TRBV5-1 and TRBJ2-5, with D possibly being TRBD1 (6 bases). V was shortened by 4 bases and J by 3 bases, with 13 bases between the two germline ends. Germline V CDR1 and CDR2: SGHRS, YFSETQ. This CDR3 has 14 residues. The variable domain in full, completed from reference TRBV5-1 and TRBJ2-5, reads KAGVTQTPRYLIKTRGQQVTLSCSPISGHRSVSWYQQTPGQGLQFLFEYFSETQRNKGNFPGRFSGRQFSNSRSEMNVSTLELGDSALYLCASSQGTLEETQYFGPGTRLLVL.

The chain uses TRBV27 and TRBJ1-2, with D possibly TRBD1 on 6 matching bases. Germline V gives CDR1 MNHEY, CDR2 SMNVEV (reference sequence). The V end lost 3 bases, the J end lost 7 bases, and 18 bases lay between the germline ends. The CDR3 sequence is 15 residues long. The CDR3 loop reads CASSFSGGAGVGYTF. The CDR3 DNA reads TGTGCCAGCAGTTTTTCGGGGGGCGCAGGGGTTGGCTACACCTTC.

This clonotype was observed a handful of times. The rearrangement uses TRBV19 and TRBJ1-5; unclear D gene. Germline assignment: CDR1 LNHDA and CDR2 SQIVND (reference sequence). Trimming removed 3 bases from V and 4 bases from J, with 16 bases in between. The CDR3 spans 16 residues. The CDR3 nucleotides are TGTGCCAGTAGTATGGGGTGGGGAACATATAATCAGCCCCAGCATTTT. Its translation: CASSMGWGTYNQPQHF.

In its sample, this clonotype was seen a few times. V is TRBV7-2 and J is TRBJ2-5, with no clear D. V gave up 4 bases and J gave up 5 bases, with 14 bases separating them. This CDR3 region has 14 residues. CDR1 is SGHTA and CDR2 is FQGNSA in the germline V gene. CDR3 coding DNA: TGTGCCAGCAGCTCCCGGGCCTTCAAGGAGACCCAGTACTTC. Protein sequence: CASSSRAFKETQYF.

This clonotype showed up just a few times. This chain links TRBV4-1 with TRBJ1-1; 7 positions match TRBD1. The CDR3 has 12 residues. Germline V gene lookup returns CDR1 MGHRA and CDR2 YSYEKL. The V and J ends lost 3 bases and 5 bases, in that order; junction bases with no gene match: 0. In DNA form, the CDR3 reads TGCGCCAGCAGCCAGGACAGGACTGAAGCTTTCTTT. Translated: CASSQDRTEAFF.

The sample holds a few counts of this clonotype. The V gene is TRBV7-6, the J gene TRBJ2-2; unclear D gene. Trimming removed 11 bases at V and 4 bases at J, with 11 bases between. Germline CDR1 reads SGHVS; CDR2 reads FNYEAQ. This CDR3 is 12 amino acids long. CDR3: CALTLITGELFF. For the CDR3, the DNA is TGTGCCCTCACGTTGATCACCGGGGAGCTGTTTTTT.

The table lists this clonotype with a few counts. The chain joins TRBV7-9 to TRBJ1-1; D is uncertain. Per germline, CDR1 SEHNR and CDR2 FQNEAQ (reference sequence). This CDR3 region has 12 residues. The V end lost 4 bases, the J end lost 7 bases, and 10 bases lay between the germline ends. The CDR3 region has the DNA TGTGCCAGCAGCTCCGTTAAGGGTGAAGCTTTCTTT. It specifies CASSSVKGEAFF. The complete variable domain, with remaining parts taken from reference TRBV7-9 and TRBJ1-1, reads DTGVSQNPRHKITKRGQNVTFRCDPISEHNRLYWYRQTLGQGPEFLTYFQNEAQLEKSRLLSDRFSAERPKGSFSTLEIQRTEQGDSAMYLCASSSVKGEAFFGQGTRLTVV.